The TCR beta chain described here comes from a study of beta chain features in type 1 diabetes. This clone was found a few times. Its specificity is unknown. In the same sample, other DNA sequences code for this CDR3. Reverse transcribing all isolated RNA meant expressed TCRB transcripts were sequenced. Method: immunoSEQ multiplex PCR; TCRdb's copy keeps in-frame clones and lacks some. The sample includes approximately 260,000 clones, 20% of them seen just once. Overall study results and limits: Shorter TCRB CDR3s, moderately but significantly so, marked every one of the four CD4+ subsets in Type 1 diabetes patients. For patients and controls alike, PCR might favor shorter templates to the same degree.

Sequenced input: naive CD4+ T cells from blood. This sequence originates from a woman aged 40 to 55 with type 1 diabetes.

The CDR3 bases are TGCAGCGTACAGGGAAGATTGAACACTGAAGCTTTCTTT. Translation gives CSVQGRLNTEAFF. The chain employs TRBV29-1 and TRBJ1-1; D is perhaps TRBD1 (6 bases). Deletions cut 6 bases from V and 0 bases from J, with 11 bases between. The CDR3 spans 13 residues. In germline, CDR1 is SQVTM, CDR2 ANQGSEA.